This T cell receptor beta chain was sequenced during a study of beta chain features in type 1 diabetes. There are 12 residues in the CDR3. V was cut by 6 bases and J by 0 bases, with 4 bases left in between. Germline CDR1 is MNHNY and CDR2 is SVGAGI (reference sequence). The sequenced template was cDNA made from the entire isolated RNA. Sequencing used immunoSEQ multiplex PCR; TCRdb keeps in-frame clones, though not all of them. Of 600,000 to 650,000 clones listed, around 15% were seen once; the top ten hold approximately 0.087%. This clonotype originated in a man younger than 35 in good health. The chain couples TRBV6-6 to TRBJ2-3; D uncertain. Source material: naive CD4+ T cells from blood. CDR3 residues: CASSSSTDTQYF. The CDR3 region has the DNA TGTGCCAGCAGCTCTAGCACAGATACGCAGTATTTT.